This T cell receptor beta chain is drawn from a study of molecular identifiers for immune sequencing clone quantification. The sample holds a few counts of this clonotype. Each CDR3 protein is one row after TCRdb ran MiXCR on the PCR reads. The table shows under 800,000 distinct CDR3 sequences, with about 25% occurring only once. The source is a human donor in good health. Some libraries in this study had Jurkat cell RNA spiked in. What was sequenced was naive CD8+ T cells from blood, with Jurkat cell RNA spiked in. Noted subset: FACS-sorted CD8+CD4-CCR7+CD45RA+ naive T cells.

CDR3 sequence: CASSLWVPLYNEQFF. CDR3 in DNA: TGTGCCAGCAGCTTATGGGTGCCCCTTTACAATGAGCAGTTCTTC. This chain links TRBV7-9 with TRBJ2-1; D gene uncertain. This CDR3 has 15 residues. Trimming shortened V by 2 bases and J by 4 bases, and 12 bases separated the two germline ends. The V gene's germline CDR1 is SEHNR and CDR2 FQNEAQ (reference sequence).